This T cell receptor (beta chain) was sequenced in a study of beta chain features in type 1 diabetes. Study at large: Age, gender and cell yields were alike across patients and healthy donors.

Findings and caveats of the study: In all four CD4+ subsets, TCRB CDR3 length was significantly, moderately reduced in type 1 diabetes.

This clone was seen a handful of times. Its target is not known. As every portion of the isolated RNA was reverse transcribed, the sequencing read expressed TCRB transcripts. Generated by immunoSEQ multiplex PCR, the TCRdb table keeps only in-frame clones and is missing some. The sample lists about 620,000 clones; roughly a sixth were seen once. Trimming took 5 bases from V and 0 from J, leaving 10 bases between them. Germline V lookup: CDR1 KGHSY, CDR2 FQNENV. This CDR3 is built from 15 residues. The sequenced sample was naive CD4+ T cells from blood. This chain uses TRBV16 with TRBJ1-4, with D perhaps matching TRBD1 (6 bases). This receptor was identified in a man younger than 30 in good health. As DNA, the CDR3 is TGTGCCAGCAGCTTCAGGGGTCCAACTAATGAAAAACTGTTTTTT. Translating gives CASSFRGPTNEKLFF.